A selection of T cell receptor beta chains follows, all from one sample in a study of cytomegalovirus exposure and HLA in healthy donors. Here immunoSEQ multiplex PCR was the method, and the copy in TCRdb shows in-frame clones only, minus some. The data contain 170,000 or so clones, 60% to 85% of them singletons. Input material: PBMCs. These receptors were collected from a male donor in good health and CMV-seronegative. Each CDR3 is given with its conserved first and last residue. The D gene is left open where the match is weak. Size is stated for part of the rows, as once, few or many counts, or as a class when the clone is expanded.

11 | - | TRBJ2-7 | - | TRBV6-5 | TGTGCCAGCAGTTCTATCTACGAGCAGTACTTC | CASSSIYEQYF
14 | - | TRBJ1-5 | TRBD1 | TRBV11-2 | TGTGCCAGCAGCCCACAGGGGGCGAATCAGCCCCAGCATTTT | CASSPQGANQPQHF
15 | - | TRBJ1-5 | TRBD1 | TRBV19 | TGTGCCAGTTCCACCGGGACAGGGTTGGCTCAGCCCCAGCATTTT | CASSTGTGLAQPQHF
16 | - | TRBJ2-2 | TRBD1 | TRBV4-1 | TGCGCCAGCAGCCAAGGACAGGGGAGGAGGACCGGGGAGCTGTTTTTT | CASSQGQGRRTGELFF
14 | - | TRBJ1-5 | - | TRBV28 | TGTGCCAGCAGTCAAACGTTCCGGGATCAGCCCCAGCATTTT | CASSQTFRDQPQHF
15 | - | TRBJ2-3 | - | TRBV5-1 | TGCGCCAGCAGCTTAACATATCCTAGCACAGATACGCAGTATTTT | CASSLTYPSTDTQYF
17 | - | TRBJ2-3 | TRBD2 | TRBV7-2 | TGTGCCAGCAGCCTTGGACTAGCGGGGGCTAGCACAGATACGCAGTATTTT | CASSLGLAGASTDTQYF
14 | once | TRBJ2-7 | - | TRBV12-5 | TGTGCTAGTGCGAGACTAACGAGCTCCTACGAGCAGTACTTC | CASARLTSSYEQYF
15 | - | TRBJ1-5 | - | TRBV18 | TGTGCCAGCTCTCCTGACACCCCGAGCAATCAGCCCCAGCATTTT | CASSPDTPSNQPQHF
15 | once | TRBJ2-1 | - | TRBV30 | TGTGCCTGGAGTGTAGGGGTTAGCTCCTACAATGAGCAGTTCTTC | CAWSVGVSSYNEQFF
15 | - | TRBJ1-2 | - | TRBV10-3 | TGTGCCATCAGTGAGCCTGAGTCGAGGGCCTATGGCTACACCTTC | CAISEPESRAYGYTF
14 | - | TRBJ2-3 | TRBD1 | TRBV6-6 | TGTGCCAGCAGTCTGCAGGGGGCCCGGGATACGCAGTATTTT | CASSLQGARDTQYF
12 | - | TRBJ1-2 | - | TRBV28 | TGTGCCGCGCGTCATGGGAGCTATGGCTACACCTTC | CAARHGSYGYTF
16 | - | TRBJ2-1 | TRBD2 | TRBV7-2 | TGTGCCAGCAGCTTCGGAGGACTAGCGCGTATCAATGAGCAGTTCTTC | CASSFGGLARINEQFF
16 | - | TRBJ2-2 | TRBD2 | TRBV9 | TGTGCCAGCAGTGTTACCGGGACTAGCCCCACCGGGGAGCTGTTTTTT | CASSVTGTSPTGELFF
13 | - | TRBJ1-5 | - | TRBV28 | TGTGCCAGCAGGCTAGACTTCAATCAGCCCCAGCATTTT | CASRLDFNQPQHF
14 | - | TRBJ1-1 | - | TRBV5-1 | TGCGCCAGCAGCCTGGCGAGGGTTGATACTGAAGCTTTCTTT | CASSLARVDTEAFF
12 | - | TRBJ2-7 | - | TRBV5-6 | TGTGCCAGCAGCTTTACTACGGACGAGCAGTACTTC | CASSFTTDEQYF
15 | - | TRBJ1-1 | TRBD1 | TRBV6-5 | TGTGCCAGCAGTTATGGACAGGGGTTGAACACTGAAGCTTTCTTT | CASSYGQGLNTEAFF
12 | - | TRBJ1-4 | - | TRBV28 | TGTGCCAGCAGTTTTAGAGGTGAAAAACTGTTTTTT | CASSFRGEKLFF
14 | - | TRBJ2-3 | - | TRBV30 | TGTGCCTGGAGTGTTGCGGGAAGCACAGATACGCAGTATTTT | CAWSVAGSTDTQYF
14 | - | TRBJ1-6 | - | TRBV30 | TGTGCCAGCAAGCAGGGTTCCTATAATTCACCCCTCCACTTT | CASKQGSYNSPLHF
16 | - | TRBJ1-2 | TRBD1 | TRBV6-5 | TGTGCCAGCAGTTTAGGAGGGCCAGGGGGTTTTGGCGGCTACACCTTC | CASSLGGPGGFGGYTF